Shown below are 10 T cell receptor beta chains from a single sample sequenced in a study of identical twins. Using its own MiXCR run on the 5' RACE reads, TCRdb lists one record per CDR3 protein. The sample has 250,000 to 300,000 distinct CDR3 sequences; about 8% are singletons. This sample was also put to use in a study of yellow fever vaccine responses in identical twins.

What was sequenced was CD8+ T cells sorted from blood. The source is a woman aged 18-35 years in good health.

The gene calls are TRBV7-3 and TRBJ2-7; D might be TRBD1 (5 bases). Trimming cost V 3 bases and J 2 bases, with 14 bases left between them. The germline V gene has CDR1 SGHTA and CDR2 FQGTGA. The CDR3 runs 15 residues. The CDR3: CASSFYSKGPYEQYF. Written as DNA, the CDR3 is TGTGCCAGCAGCTTTTATTCGAAGGGGCCCTACGAGCAGTACTTC. The variable domain in full, with the rest retrieved from reference TRBV7-3 and TRBJ2-7, is GAGVSQTPSNKVTEKGKYVELRCDPISGHTALYWYRQSLGQGPEFLIYFQGTGAADDSGLPNDRFFAVRPEGSVSTLKIQRTERGDSAVYLCASSFYSKGPYEQYFGPGTRLTVT.

Ten or more counts support this clonotype. The rearrangement links TRBV14 to TRBJ2-7; 7 bases fit TRBD1. J gave up 3 bases and V 1 base, and 0 bases lay outside the gene matches. Germline V gene sequence: CDR1 SGHDN, CDR2 FVKESK. The CDR3 is 13 amino acids. The CDR3 is CASSQGTGYEQYF. In DNA, the CDR3 is TGTGCCAGCAGCCAAGGGACAGGCTACGAGCAGTACTTC. The whole variable domain, filled in from reference TRBV14 and TRBJ2-7, reads EAGVTQFPSHSVIEKGQTVTLRCDPISGHDNLYWYRRVMGKEIKFLLHFVKESKQDESGMPNNRFLAERTGGTYSTLKVQPAELEDSGVYFCASSQGTGYEQYFGPGTRLTVT.

This clonotype was seen many times. The rearrangement links TRBV27 to TRBJ2-5; D gene uncertain. The germline V and J ends were trimmed by 6 bases and 5 bases, with 19 bases remaining between them. CDR3 length: 15 amino acids. The germline V gene encodes CDR1 MNHEY and CDR2 SMNVEV (reference sequence). This CDR3 is CASSIGPHPGETQYF. The CDR3, as DNA: TGTGCCAGCAGCATTGGCCCACACCCCGGGGAGACCCAGTACTTC.

V is TRBV4-1 and J is TRBJ2-7; the match to TRBD2 covers 7 bases. The trim removed 0 bases at V and 3 bases at J, leaving 5 bases unmatched. The CDR3 runs to 15 residues. From germline, CDR1 is MGHRA and CDR2 YSYEKL. The CDR3 coding sequence is TGCGCCAGCAGCCAAGATCTACCGGGGGGCTACGAGCAGTACTTC. This codes for CASSQDLPGGYEQYF.

This clonotype was observed at least ten times. The chain employs TRBV20-1 and TRBJ2-7, with D tentatively TRBD2 (5 bases). The CDR3 is 14 residues long. Trimming shortened V by 6 bases and J by 3 bases, and 18 bases separated the two germline ends. Germline V gene sequence: CDR1 DFQATT, CDR2 SNEGSKA (reference sequence). CDR3 DNA: TGCAGTGCGCACGCCCTGGACGGACTCTACGAGCAGTACTTC. The encoded protein is CSAHALDGLYEQYF.

The rearrangement links TRBV20-1 to TRBJ1-2, with D perhaps TRBD1 (5 bases). This CDR3 has 15 amino acids. Trimming left V 0 bases short and J 6 bases short, with 17 bases between. The germline V gene encodes CDR1 DFQATT and CDR2 SNEGSKA (reference sequence). In DNA form, the CDR3 reads TGCAGTGCTAGAGATGGCGTCAGGGACGCAGATGGCTACACCTTC. Protein: CSARDGVRDADGYTF.

This rearrangement joins TRBV4-3 to TRBJ2-4, with 11 nucleotides matching TRBD1. Germline CDR1 LGHNA, CDR2 YSLEER. This CDR3 region has 19 residues. Trimming removed 1 base from V and 3 bases from J; junction bases left unmatched: 11. CDR3 residues: CASSQAWTGGQRGKNIQYF. CDR3 sequence (DNA): TGCGCCAGCAGCCAAGCGTGGACAGGGGGCCAGAGAGGCAAAAACATTCAGTACTTC.

This clonotype has just a few counts. The CDR3 nucleotides read TGCGCCAGCAGCTTGGAGGGGACCGCCCCAGATACGCAGTATTTT. Its protein is CASSLEGTAPDTQYF. The gene calls are TRBV5-1 and TRBJ2-3; D possibly uses TRBD1 or TRBD2 (5 bases each). The length of the CDR3 is 15 residues. Germline V CDR1 and CDR2: SGHRS, YFSETQ. Trimming pared 0 bases from V and 4 bases from J, leaving 12 bases between.

This clonotype was seen many times. The chain combines TRBV6-4 with TRBJ2-2; 9 bases are a match to TRBD1. Germline CDR1 and CDR2: MRHNA and SNTAGT. With V trimmed by 4 bases and J by 6 bases, 12 bases remained unmatched. This CDR3 spans 17 amino acids. CDR3 region: CASSGSVTGGDAGELFF. CDR3 sequence (DNA): TGTGCCAGCAGTGGGTCCGTAACAGGGGGCGACGCCGGGGAGCTGTTTTTT.

This sequence joins TRBV7-2 and TRBJ2-7; 13 nucleotides line up with TRBD2. J was trimmed by 4 bases and V by 5 bases; bases with no gene match: 11. CDR3 length: 17 amino acids. Germline CDR1 SGHTA, CDR2 FQGNSA. CDR3 sequence: CASSHRLAGGESYEQYF. CDR3 in DNA: TGTGCCAGCAGCCACCGACTAGCGGGGGGCGAAAGTTACGAGCAGTACTTC.